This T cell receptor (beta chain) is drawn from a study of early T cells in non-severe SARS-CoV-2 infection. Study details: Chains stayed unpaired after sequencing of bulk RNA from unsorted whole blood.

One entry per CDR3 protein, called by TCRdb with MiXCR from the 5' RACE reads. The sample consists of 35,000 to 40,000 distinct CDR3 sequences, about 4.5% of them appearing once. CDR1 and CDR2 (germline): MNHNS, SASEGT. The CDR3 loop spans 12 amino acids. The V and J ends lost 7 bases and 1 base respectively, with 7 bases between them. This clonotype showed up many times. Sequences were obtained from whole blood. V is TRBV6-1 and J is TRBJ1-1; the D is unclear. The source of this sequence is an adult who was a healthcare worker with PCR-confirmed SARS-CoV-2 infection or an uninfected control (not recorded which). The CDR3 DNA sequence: TGTGCCAGCACAGGCTCGAACACTGAAGCTTTCTTT. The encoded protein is CASTGSNTEAFF.